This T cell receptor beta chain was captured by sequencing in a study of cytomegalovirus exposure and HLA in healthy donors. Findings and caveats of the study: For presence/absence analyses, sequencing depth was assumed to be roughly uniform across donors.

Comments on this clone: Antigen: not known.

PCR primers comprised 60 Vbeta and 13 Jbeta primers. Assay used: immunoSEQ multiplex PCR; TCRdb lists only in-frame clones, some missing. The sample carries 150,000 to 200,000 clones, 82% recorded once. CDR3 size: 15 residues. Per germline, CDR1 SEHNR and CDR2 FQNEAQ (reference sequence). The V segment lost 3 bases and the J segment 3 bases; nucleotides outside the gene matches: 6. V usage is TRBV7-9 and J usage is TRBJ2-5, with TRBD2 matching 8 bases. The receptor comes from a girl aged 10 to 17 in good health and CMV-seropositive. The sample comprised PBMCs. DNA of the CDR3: TGTGCCAGCAGCTTTGGGTCACTAGCGGAAGAGACCCAGTACTTC. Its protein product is CASSFGSLAEETQYF.